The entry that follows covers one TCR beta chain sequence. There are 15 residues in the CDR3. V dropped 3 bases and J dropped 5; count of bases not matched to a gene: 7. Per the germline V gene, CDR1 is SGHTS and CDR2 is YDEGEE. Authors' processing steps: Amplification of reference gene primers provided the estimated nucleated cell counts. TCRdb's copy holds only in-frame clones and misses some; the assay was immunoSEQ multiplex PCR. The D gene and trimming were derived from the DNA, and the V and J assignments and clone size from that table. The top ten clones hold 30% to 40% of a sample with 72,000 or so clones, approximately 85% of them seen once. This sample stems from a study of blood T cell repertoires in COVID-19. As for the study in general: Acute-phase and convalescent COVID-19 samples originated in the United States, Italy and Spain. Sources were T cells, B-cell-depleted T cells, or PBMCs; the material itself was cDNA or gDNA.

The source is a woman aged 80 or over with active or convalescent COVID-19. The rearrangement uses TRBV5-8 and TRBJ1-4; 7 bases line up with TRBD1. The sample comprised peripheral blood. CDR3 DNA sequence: TGTGCCAGCAGCTACCCCGGGACAGCAAATGAAAAACTGTTTTTT. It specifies CASSYPGTANEKLFF. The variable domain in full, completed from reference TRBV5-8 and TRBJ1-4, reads EAGVTQSPTHLIKTRGQQATLRCSPISGHTSVYWYQQALGLGLQFLLWYDEGEERNRGNFPPRFSGRQFPNYSSELNVNALELEDSALYLCASSYPGTANEKLFFGSGTQLSVL.